This T cell receptor (beta chain) was sequenced in a study of CD4+ T cells in melanoma. CDR3 length: 18 amino acids. V was shortened by 1 base and J by 7 bases, with 26 bases between the two germline ends. Germline lookup yields CDR1 SGHNT and CDR2 YYREEE (reference sequence). Whole-study findings and limits: CD8+ T cell, macrophage and B cell function reportedly correlated with neoantigen-specific CD4+ T cells.

Notes on this clone: The target antigen is unknown.

Assay: immunoSEQ multiplex PCR; the TCRdb copy retains only in-frame clones and omits some. Here the sample spans around 55,000 clones, 60% to 75% being singletons. This chain links TRBV5-4 with TRBJ1-2; TRBD1 is a possible D gene (6 bases). The sequencing input was tumor tissue. The receptor was isolated from a human donor with melanoma. CDR3 in amino acids: CASSLLFGQSAGGRGYTF. The CDR3 nucleotides are TGTGCCAGCAGCTTGCTCTTCGGACAGTCCGCCGGGGGACGTGGCTACACCTTC. The full variable domain, completed using reference TRBV5-4 and TRBJ1-2, is ETGVTQSPTHLIKTRGQQVTLRCSSQSGHNTVSWYQQALGQGPQFIFQYYREEENGRGNFPPRFSGLQFPNYSSELNVNALELDDSALYLCASSLLFGQSAGGRGYTFGSGTRLTVV.